The clone carrying this T cell receptor beta chain occurred a few times. The antigen remains undetermined. A library of TCRbeta sequences, prepared with unique molecular identifiers, was generated. TCRdb re-analysed the PCR reads in MiXCR, keeping a single row per CDR3 protein. The profile shows about 240,000 distinct CDR3 sequences, about 26% of them singletons. The data stem from a study of T-cell reconstitution after alpha-beta-depleted transplantation in children. General study results and limits: Reports say that about two months after transplant, the alpha-beta T cells came out of several hundred graft clones that had expanded. There were some patients whose high TCRbeta diversity at day 60 came from surviving recipient T cells and thymic progenitors.

Germline V gene sequence: CDR1 DFQATT, CDR2 SNEGSKA (reference sequence). V was pared by 6 bases and J by 4 bases, with 15 bases between. CDR3 length: 13 residues. The TCR originated in a girl aged 2 to 9 with Fanconi anemia, due to receive a stem cell transplant. The material was PBMCs, obtained before TCRalphabeta/CD19-depleted stem cell transplant. The rearrangement uses TRBV20-1 and TRBJ1-2; possible D gene TRBD1, 6 bases. CDR3 in DNA: TGCAGTGCGAGTGAAACAGGGCTCTATGGCTACACCTTC. As protein: CSASETGLYGYTF.